These 25 T cell receptor beta chains share one sample of origin, sequenced in a study of molecular identifiers for immune sequencing clone quantification. MiXCR was run by TCRdb on the PCR reads, yielding one entry per CDR3 protein. Seen here are hundreds of thousands of distinct CDR3 sequences, around 25% observed once, and the top ten hold 0.78%. Sequences were obtained from naive CD8+ T cells from blood, with Jurkat cell RNA spiked in. Subset reported: FACS-sorted CD8+CD4-CCR7+CD45RA+ naive T cells. The receptors originated from a human donor in good health. Some libraries in this study had Jurkat cell RNA spiked in.

This CDR3 reads CASSLSVGSSLNYGYTF. The CDR3 DNA follows: TGTGCCAGCAGCTTGTCCGTGGGGTCTTCCCTTAACTATGGCTACACCTTC. The rearrangement joins TRBV7-8 to TRBJ1-2; D call uncertain. Germline values: CDR1 SGHVS, CDR2 FQNEAQ. The length of the CDR3 is 17 residues. V shed 3 bases and J shed 1 base, with 18 bases lying between them.

There are a few counts of this clonotype. The chain links TRBV20-1 to TRBJ2-7; 8 bases line up with TRBD2. This CDR3 comprises 16 residues. Trimming took 6 bases from V and 3 from J; bases not matched to a gene: 16. Germline CDR1 and CDR2: DFQATT and SNEGSKA (reference sequence). The CDR3 coding sequence is TGCAGTGCCAGATACAAAGCGGGAGCGATGCTCTACGAGCAGTACTTC. Protein: CSARYKAGAMLYEQYF.

Of note for this clonotype: The junction and the germline gene differ at one end; a read error may be behind it. The chain is built from TRBV5-6 and TRBJ2-7; TRBD2 might be the D (7 bases). CDR1 and CDR2 from the germline V gene are SGHDT and YYEEEE. This CDR3 has 14 amino acids. The CDR3, as DNA: TGTGCCAGCAGCTTGGGGGGGGGCCCCTACGAGCAGTGCTTC. Residues: CASSLGGGPYEQCF.

As to this clonotype: A much larger clonotype is one base distant, so this may be a read error. The chain is built from TRBV4-3 and TRBJ2-3; D uncertain. Germline V gene sequence: CDR1 LGHNA, CDR2 YSLEER. The ends were cut back, 1 base at V and 5 bases at J, with 13 bases in the middle. The CDR3 runs to 15 residues. The CDR3 DNA reads as TGCGCCAGCAGCCAAGGAGGTCCACTCGGAGATACGCAGTATTTT. This translates into CASSQGGPLGDTQYF.

As to this clonotype: An end of the junction differs from the germline gene, which may be a read error. Written as DNA, the CDR3 is TGTGCCAGTGAAGTCGTCCCGGGCATCTATGGCTTCACCTTC. Translating gives CASEVVPGIYGFTF. This chain joins TRBV7-9 and TRBJ1-2; D not resolved. The CDR3 spans 14 residues. Per the germline V gene, CDR1 is SEHNR and CDR2 is FQNEAQ (reference sequence). Drawing the rest from reference TRBV7-9 and TRBJ1-2, the complete variable domain is DTGVSQNPRHKITKRGQNVTFRCDPISEHNRLYWYRQTLGQGPEFLTYFQNEAQLEKSRLLSDRFSAERPKGSFSTLEIQRTEQGDSAMYLCASEVVPGIYGFTFGSGTRLTVV.

The rearrangement links TRBV4-3 to TRBJ2-2, with a tentative D call TRBD1 (5 bases). The CDR3 is made up of 18 amino acids. The V gene lost 5 bases and the J gene lost 0 bases, with 19 bases spanning the gap. In germline, CDR1 is LGHNA, CDR2 YSLEER. The CDR3 DNA follows: TGCGCCAGCAGCATGCGACAGCAGCTAGGAACGAACACCGGGGAGCTGTTTTTT. Amino acids: CASSMRQQLGTNTGELFF.

The chain joins TRBV5-3 to TRBJ1-5, with no clear D. TRBV5-3 falls under the ORF class, with uncertain function. V was pared by 0 bases and J by 0 bases, with 16 bases between. This CDR3 spans 18 amino acids. The CDR3 nucleotides are TGTGCCAGAAGCTTGGATAAATCGACCCCCTATAGCAATCAGCCCCAGCATTTT. Its translation: CARSLDKSTPYSNQPQHF.

The chain has TRBV24-1 and TRBJ2-1; D is possibly TRBD2 (6 bases). The CDR3 runs to 16 residues. Germline V gene sequence: CDR1 KGHDR, CDR2 SFDVKD. Trimming cost V 5 bases and J 5 bases, with 18 bases left between them. The CDR3 DNA reads TGTGCCACCAGTGGTGGAAATAGCGGAGCTAACAATGAGCAGTTCTTC. This translates into CATSGGNSGANNEQFF.

This clonotype was counted only a few times. The chain joins TRBV5-1 to TRBJ2-5; 12 nucleotides agree with TRBD2. J was trimmed by 7 bases and V by 0 bases; bases with no gene match: 10. Germline V gene data show CDR1 as SGHRS and CDR2 as YFSETQ. The CDR3 runs 17 residues. The chain's CDR3 is CASSLERLAGAQGTQYF. In DNA, the CDR3 is TGCGCCAGCAGCTTGGAAAGACTAGCGGGGGCTCAGGGGACCCAGTACTTC.

This clonotype was recorded a few times. The genes are TRBV11-2 and TRBJ1-1; the D gene is possibly TRBD1 (5 bases). Germline V lookup: CDR1 SGHAT, CDR2 FQNNGV. The length of the CDR3 is 14 residues. V lost 5 bases to trimming and J lost 1 base, with 11 bases between them. The CDR3 sequence: CASSPNTGNTEAFF. The CDR3 DNA reads TGTGCCAGCAGCCCAAATACAGGGAACACTGAAGCTTTCTTT.

A note on this clonotype: Given a much more abundant clone one base away, this may be a read error. The chain employs TRBV5-1 and TRBJ2-5; D gene uncertain. The CDR3 runs 13 residues. Germline values: CDR1 SGHRS, CDR2 YFSETQ. CDR3 amino acids: CASSLWPAESQYF. The CDR3, as DNA: TGCGCCAGCAGCTTGTGGCCGGCGGAGAGCCAGTACTTC.

This clonotype has a count of ten or more. This chain joins TRBV25-1 and TRBJ2-1; D remains ambiguous. CDR1 is MGHDK and CDR2 is SYGVNS in the germline V gene. The V end lost 5 bases, the J end lost 8 bases, and 7 bases lay between the germline ends. This CDR3 spans 11 amino acids. CDR3 in DNA: TGTGCCAGCAGTCCTCATTATGAGCAGTTCTTC. Amino acid sequence: CASSPHYEQFF.

This clonotype was picked up many times. The CDR3 sequence: CASTEDRVNEKLFF. The CDR3 nucleotides read TGTGCCAGCACCGAGGACAGGGTGAACGAAAAACTGTTTTTT. This chain connects TRBV28 to TRBJ1-4; TRBD1 agrees at 8 bases. The germline gives CDR1 MDHEN, CDR2 SYDVKM. The CDR3 spans 14 residues. Unmatched junction bases numbered 9, after V lost 7 bases and J lost 8 bases. The full variable domain, with the rest looked up from reference TRBV28 and TRBJ1-4, is DVKVTQSSRYLVKRTGEKVFLECVQDMDHENMFWYRQDPGLGLRLIYFSYDVKMKEKGDIPEGYSVSREKKERFSLILESASTNQTSMYLCASTEDRVNEKLFFGSGTQLSVL.

This clonotype came up once. A much larger clone lies a single base off, so this may be a read error. CDR3 bases: TGTGCCAGCAGAGGGGACGTGGGTGAAAAACTGTTTTTT. Its protein product is CASRGDVGEKLFF. The chain employs TRBV6-5 and TRBJ1-4; possibly TRBD1 for D (5 bases). Germline-derived CDR1 and CDR2 are MNHEY and SVGAGI. The CDR3 runs 13 residues. Trimming shortened V by 6 bases and J by 7 bases, and 12 bases separated the two germline ends.

This chain uses TRBV4-3 with TRBJ2-2; D is unresolved. Germline assignment: CDR1 LGHNA and CDR2 YSLEER. V was trimmed by 1 base and J by 2 bases, leaving 11 bases between them. The CDR3 totals 16 residues. The chain's CDR3 is CASSQGVGRNTGELFF. The CDR3 region has the DNA TGCGCCAGCAGCCAAGGGGTGGGCCGAAACACCGGGGAGCTGTTTTTT.

Concerning this clonotype itself: This may be a read error: a much more frequent sequence differs by one nucleotide. The rearrangement links TRBV3-1 to TRBJ1-2, with D perhaps TRBD1 (6 bases). The V and J ends lost 2 bases and 2 bases respectively, with 15 bases between them. The CDR3 loop spans 16 amino acids. The germline gives CDR1 LGHDT, CDR2 YNNKEL (reference sequence). CDR3 residues: CASSQKSGQLNYGYTF. Written as DNA, the CDR3 is TGTGCCAGCAGCCAAAAGTCAGGACAGCTCAACTATGGCTACACCTTC.

This clonotype was observed at least ten times. The rearrangement links TRBV3-1 to TRBJ2-2; D is unclear. CDR3 length equals 13 residues. V gave up 0 bases and J gave up 4 bases, with 3 bases separating them. Germline lookup yields CDR1 LGHDT and CDR2 YNNKEL (reference sequence). As DNA, the CDR3 is TGTGCCAGCAGCCAAGATCTCACCGGGGAGCTGTTTTTT. It codes for CASSQDLTGELFF.

Concerning this clonotype: A much bigger clone sits one base away, suggesting this may be a read error. The chain employs TRBV18 and TRBJ2-3; TRBD2 might be the D (7 bases). Deletions cut 6 bases from V and 3 bases from J, with 22 bases between. This CDR3 contains 17 residues. Germline assignment: CDR1 KGHSH and CDR2 LQKENI. CDR3 DNA: TGTGCCAGCTCCCACCCGGGACGGGGGGCTCGTACAGATACGCAGTATTTT. This codes for CASSHPGRGARTDTQYF.

This clonotype was counted once. Possible read error: a much larger clone is one base away. V gene TRBV6-5 combines with J gene TRBJ1-1; 8 bases are shared with TRBD1. From germline, CDR1 is MNHEY and CDR2 SVGAGI. This CDR3 is built from 15 residues. The CDR3 region is CVSSFGAGGLAEAFF. CDR3 nucleotide sequence: TGTGTCAGCAGTTTTGGGGCAGGGGGCCTCGCTGAAGCTTTCTTT.

As to this clonotype: At one boundary the junction diverges from the germline segment, which might be a read error. V gene TRBV2 combines with J gene TRBJ2-1, with no clear D. The V gene's germline CDR1 is SNHLY and CDR2 FYNNEI. This CDR3 region has 12 residues. CDR3 coding DNA: TGTGCCAGCGGCCCCCCCCCCAATGAGCAGGTCTTC. The encoded protein is CASGPPPNEQVF. Full variable domain (missing parts from reference TRBV2 and TRBJ2-1): EPEVTQTPSHQVTQMGQEVILRCVPISNHLYFYWYRQILGQKVEFLVSFYNNEISEKSEIFDDQFSVERPDGSNFTLKIRSTKLEDSAMYFCASGPPPNEQVFGPGTRLTVL.

Many counts were recorded for this clonotype. The chain employs TRBV7-9 and TRBJ2-5; D uncertain. CDR3 length: 14 amino acids. V lost 1 base and J 5 bases, leaving 11 bases between the germline ends. Germline assignment: CDR1 SEHNR and CDR2 FQNEAQ (reference sequence). The DNA of the CDR3 is TGTGCCAGCAGCTTAGAGGAGCTTTTGGAGACCCAGTACTTC. Amino acids: CASSLEELLETQYF.

This chain connects TRBV27 to TRBJ1-2; D might be TRBD1 (5 bases). V dropped 2 bases and J dropped 5 bases, with 9 bases sitting between them. From germline, CDR1 is MNHEY and CDR2 SMNVEV (reference sequence). CDR3 size: 13 residues. In DNA form, the CDR3 reads TGTGCCAGCAGTTTACGGGGGGGATATGGCTACACCTTC. Translating it yields CASSLRGGYGYTF.

This clonotype was picked up many times. V gene TRBV12-3 or TRBV12-4 combines with J gene TRBJ2-1; D might be TRBD1 or TRBD2, each matching 6 bases. V lost 5 bases and J 9 bases, leaving 14 bases between the germline ends. There are 13 residues in the CDR3. The CDR3: CASSPPSGAEQFF. The CDR3 coding sequence is TGTGCCAGCAGTCCCCCTTCGGGGGCTGAGCAGTTCTTC.

Details on this clonotype: A read error is possible here, since a much larger clone lies one base away. The rearrangement links TRBV20-1 to TRBJ2-7; TRBD1 agrees at 9 bases. CDR3 size: 16 residues. The germline CDR1 and CDR2 sequences are DFQATT and SNEGSKA (reference sequence). The chain's CDR3 is CSAIATGGFSTYEQCF. CDR3 bases: TGCAGTGCCATCGCGACAGGGGGGTTTAGCACCTACGAGCAGTGCTTC.

This clonotype came up a few times. The chain links TRBV4-2 to TRBJ2-1; weak D call: TRBD2 (9 bases). The germline V gene encodes CDR1 LGHNA and CDR2 YNFKEQ. V was clipped by 1 base and J by 2 bases, with 24 bases between them. This CDR3 is built from 20 residues. CDR3 residues: CASSQVWQGAAGGPYNEQFF. In nucleotides, the CDR3 is TGTGCCAGCAGCCAAGTGTGGCAGGGGGCGGCGGGAGGGCCCTACAATGAGCAGTTCTTC.